This TCR beta chain was captured in a study of shared clonotypes between healthy human individuals. In regard to this clone: The antigen remains unidentified.

Germline assignment: CDR1 LNHDA and CDR2 SQIVND (reference sequence). With 7 bases removed from V and 2 bases from J, the gap between germline ends came to 8 bases. This CDR3 has 12 residues. Only in-frame clones appear in the TCRdb table, and some are missing; sequencing was by immunoSEQ multiplex PCR. Of roughly 2.1 million clones detected, about 93% appear once; the ten largest clones hold 1.5% to 2%. CD45RO-negative CD8 cells positively selected for CCR7 made up the naive population, which excluded terminally differentiated effector memory CD45RA+ cells. General study points: Memory subsets generally showed lower estimated richness than naive subsets. Clonotype sharing among donors was thought likely to change with sequencing depth.

The receptor comes from a man aged 18 to 30 in good health. Some clones in this sample may be carry-over from other donors' samples. This chain uses TRBV19 with TRBJ1-2; D gene uncertain. Sequenced material: naive CD8+ T cells from PBMCs. The CDR3 region has the DNA TGTGCCAGTACTAAGGAAAACTATGGCTACACCTTC. This translates into CASTKENYGYTF.